What follows is one T cell receptor beta chain and its context. This record comes from a study of CD8 T cells in Susac syndrome. V was shortened by 7 bases and J by 0 bases, with 18 bases between the two germline ends. The CDR3 contains 16 residues. CDR1 is MNHEY and CDR2 is SVGEGT in the germline V gene. After extraction with the RNeasy kit, 0.5 to 1 ug of the RNA was reverse transcribed using random hexamers. MiXCR, applied by TCRdb to the immunoSEQ multiplex PCR reads, yields one record per CDR3 protein. This sample has under 550,000 distinct CDR3 sequences, with roughly 85% found just once. TCR beta from blood CD8+ and CD4+ T cells was sequenced.

This sequence was found in a human donor with multiple sclerosis. V is TRBV6-2 or TRBV6-3 and J is TRBJ1-1, with a possible D match to TRBD1 (5 bases). Sequenced input: CD8+ T cells from PBMCs. The CDR3 protein is CASTKSLGTLNTEAFF. CDR3 DNA sequence: TGTGCCAGCACTAAATCCCTGGGGACGTTGAACACTGAAGCTTTCTTT.